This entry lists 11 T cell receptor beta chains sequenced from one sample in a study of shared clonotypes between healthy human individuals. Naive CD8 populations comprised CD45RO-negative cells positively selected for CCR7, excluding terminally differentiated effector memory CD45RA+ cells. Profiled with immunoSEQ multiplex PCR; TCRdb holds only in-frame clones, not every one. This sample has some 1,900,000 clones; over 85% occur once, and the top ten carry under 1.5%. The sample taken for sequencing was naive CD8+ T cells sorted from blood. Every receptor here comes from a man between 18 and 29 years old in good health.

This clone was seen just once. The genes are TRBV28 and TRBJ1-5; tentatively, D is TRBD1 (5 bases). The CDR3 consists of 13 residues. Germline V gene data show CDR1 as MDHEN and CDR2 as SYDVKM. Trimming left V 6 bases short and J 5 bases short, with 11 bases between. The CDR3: CASRADTYQPQHF. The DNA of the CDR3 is TGTGCCAGCAGGGCGGACACCTATCAGCCCCAGCATTTT.

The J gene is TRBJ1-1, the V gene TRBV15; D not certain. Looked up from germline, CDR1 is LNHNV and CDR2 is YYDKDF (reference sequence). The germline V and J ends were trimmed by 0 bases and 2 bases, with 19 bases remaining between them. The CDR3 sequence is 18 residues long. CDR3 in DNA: TGTGCCACCAGCAGAGATGGTTTGTACGGCCTCCTTAACACTGAAGCTTTCTTT. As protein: CATSRDGLYGLLNTEAFF.

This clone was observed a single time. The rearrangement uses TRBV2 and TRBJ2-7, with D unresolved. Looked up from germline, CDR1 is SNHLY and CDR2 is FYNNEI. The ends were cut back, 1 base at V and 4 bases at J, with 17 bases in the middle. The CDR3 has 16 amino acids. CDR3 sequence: CASSEDQARFIYEQYF. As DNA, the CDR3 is TGTGCCAGCAGTGAAGACCAGGCCCGATTTATTTACGAGCAGTACTTC. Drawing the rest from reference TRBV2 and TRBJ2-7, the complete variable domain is EPEVTQTPSHQVTQMGQEVILRCVPISNHLYFYWYRQILGQKVEFLVSFYNNEISEKSEIFDDQFSVERPDGSNFTLKIRSTKLEDSAMYFCASSEDQARFIYEQYFGPGTRLTVT.

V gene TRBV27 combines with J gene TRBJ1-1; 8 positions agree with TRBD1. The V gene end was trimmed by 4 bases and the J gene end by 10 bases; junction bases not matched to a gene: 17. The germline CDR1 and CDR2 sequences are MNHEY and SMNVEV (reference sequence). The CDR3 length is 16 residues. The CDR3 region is CASSSITVQGVSGAFF. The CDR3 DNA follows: TGTGCCAGCAGTTCGATAACCGTACAGGGGGTATCCGGAGCTTTCTTT.

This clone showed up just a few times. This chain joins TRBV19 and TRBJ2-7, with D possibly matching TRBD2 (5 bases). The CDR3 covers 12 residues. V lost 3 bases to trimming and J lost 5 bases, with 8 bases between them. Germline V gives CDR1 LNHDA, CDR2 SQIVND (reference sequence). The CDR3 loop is CASSMDFNEQYF. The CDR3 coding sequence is TGTGCCAGTAGTATGGACTTTAACGAGCAGTACTTC.

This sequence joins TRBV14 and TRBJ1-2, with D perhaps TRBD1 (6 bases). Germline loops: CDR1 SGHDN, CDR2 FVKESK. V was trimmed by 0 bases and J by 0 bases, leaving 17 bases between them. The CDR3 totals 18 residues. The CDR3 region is CASSQEPGGQIPNYGYTF. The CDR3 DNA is TGTGCCAGCAGCCAAGAACCGGGAGGACAGATACCTAACTATGGCTACACCTTC. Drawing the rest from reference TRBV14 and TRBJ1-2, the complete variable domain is EAGVTQFPSHSVIEKGQTVTLRCDPISGHDNLYWYRRVMGKEIKFLLHFVKESKQDESGMPNNRFLAERTGGTYSTLKVQPAELEDSGVYFCASSQEPGGQIPNYGYTFGSGTRLTVV.

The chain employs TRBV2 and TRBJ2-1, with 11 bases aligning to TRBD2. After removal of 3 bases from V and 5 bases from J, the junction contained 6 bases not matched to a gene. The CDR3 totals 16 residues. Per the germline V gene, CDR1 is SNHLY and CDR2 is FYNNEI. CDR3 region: CASSDPSGGSDNEQFF. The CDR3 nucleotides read TGTGCCAGCAGTGACCCTAGCGGGGGGAGCGACAATGAGCAGTTCTTC. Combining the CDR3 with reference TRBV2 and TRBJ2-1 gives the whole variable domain EPEVTQTPSHQVTQMGQEVILRCVPISNHLYFYWYRQILGQKVEFLVSFYNNEISEKSEIFDDQFSVERPDGSNFTLKIRSTKLEDSAMYFCASSDPSGGSDNEQFFGPGTRLTVL.

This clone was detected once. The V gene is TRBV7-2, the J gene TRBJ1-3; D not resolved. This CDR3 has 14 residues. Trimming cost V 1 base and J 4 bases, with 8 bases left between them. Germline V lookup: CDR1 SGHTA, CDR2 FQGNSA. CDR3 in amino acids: CASSLVHGGNTIYF. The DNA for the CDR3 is TGTGCCAGCAGCTTAGTTCACGGGGGAAACACCATATATTTT. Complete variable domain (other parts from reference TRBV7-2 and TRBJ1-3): GAGVSQSPSNKVTEKGKDVELRCDPISGHTALYWYRQSLGQGLEFLIYFQGNSAPDKSGLPSDRFSAERTGGSVSTLTIQRTQQEDSAVYLCASSLVHGGNTIYFGEGSWLTVV.

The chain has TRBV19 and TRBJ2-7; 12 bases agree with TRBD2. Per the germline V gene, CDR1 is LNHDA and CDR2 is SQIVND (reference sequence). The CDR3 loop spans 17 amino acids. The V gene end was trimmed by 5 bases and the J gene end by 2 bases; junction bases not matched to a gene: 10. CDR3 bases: TGTGCCAGTAGTGCAGGGACTAGCGGGCCCATTACCTACGAGCAGTACTTC. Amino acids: CASSAGTSGPITYEQYF.

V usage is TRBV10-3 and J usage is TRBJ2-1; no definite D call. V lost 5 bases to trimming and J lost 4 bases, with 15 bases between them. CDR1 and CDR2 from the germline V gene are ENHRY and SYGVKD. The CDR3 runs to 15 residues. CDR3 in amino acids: CAISTIDLLYNEQFF. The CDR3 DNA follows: TGTGCCATCAGTACAATTGATTTACTGTACAATGAGCAGTTCTTC.

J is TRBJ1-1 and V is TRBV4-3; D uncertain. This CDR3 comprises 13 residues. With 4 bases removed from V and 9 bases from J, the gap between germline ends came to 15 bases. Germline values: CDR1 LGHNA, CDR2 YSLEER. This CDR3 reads CASSPQGGAQAFF. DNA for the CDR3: TGCGCCAGCAGCCCCCAAGGTGGCGCCCAAGCTTTCTTT.